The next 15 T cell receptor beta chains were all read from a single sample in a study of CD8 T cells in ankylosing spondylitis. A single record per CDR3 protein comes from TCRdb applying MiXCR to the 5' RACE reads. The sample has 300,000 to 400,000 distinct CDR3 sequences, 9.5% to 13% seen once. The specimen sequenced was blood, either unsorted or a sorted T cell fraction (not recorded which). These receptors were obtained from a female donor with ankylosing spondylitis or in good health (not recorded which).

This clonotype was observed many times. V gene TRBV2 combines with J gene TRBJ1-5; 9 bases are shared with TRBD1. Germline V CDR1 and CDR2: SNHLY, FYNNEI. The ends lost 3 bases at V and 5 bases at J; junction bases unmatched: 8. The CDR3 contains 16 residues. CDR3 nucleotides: TGTGCCAGCAGTGACTTAAAGGGACAGGGATATCAGCCCCAGCATTTT. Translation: CASSDLKGQGYQPQHF.

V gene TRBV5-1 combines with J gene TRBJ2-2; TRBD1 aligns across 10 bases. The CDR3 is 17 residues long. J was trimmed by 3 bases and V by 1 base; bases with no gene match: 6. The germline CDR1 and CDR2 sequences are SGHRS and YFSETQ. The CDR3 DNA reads TGCGCCAGCAGCTTGCTACCCGGGACAGGGGACACCGGGGAGCTGTTTTTT. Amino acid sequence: CASSLLPGTGDTGELFF.

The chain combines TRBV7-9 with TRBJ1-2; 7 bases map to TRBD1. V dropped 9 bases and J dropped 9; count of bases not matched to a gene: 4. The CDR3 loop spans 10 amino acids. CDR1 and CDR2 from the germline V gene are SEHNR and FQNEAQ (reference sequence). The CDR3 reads CASTGDRYTF. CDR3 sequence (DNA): TGTGCCAGTACAGGGGATCGCTACACCTTC.

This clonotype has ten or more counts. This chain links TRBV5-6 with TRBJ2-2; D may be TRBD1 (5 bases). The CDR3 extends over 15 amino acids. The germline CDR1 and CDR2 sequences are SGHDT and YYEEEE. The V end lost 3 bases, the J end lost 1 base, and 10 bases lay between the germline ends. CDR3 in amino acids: CASSWTRLNTGELFF. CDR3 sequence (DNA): TGTGCCAGCAGCTGGACACGGCTGAACACCGGGGAGCTGTTTTTT.

As DNA, the CDR3 is TGCAGTGCGGGTCAGGGGCACAATGAGCAGTTCTTC. Protein sequence: CSAGQGHNEQFF. The chain joins TRBV20-1 to TRBJ2-1; D is perhaps TRBD1 (6 bases). Germline V lookup: CDR1 DFQATT, CDR2 SNEGSKA (reference sequence). The CDR3 has 12 residues. Trimming shortened V by 6 bases and J by 5 bases, and 11 bases separated the two germline ends.

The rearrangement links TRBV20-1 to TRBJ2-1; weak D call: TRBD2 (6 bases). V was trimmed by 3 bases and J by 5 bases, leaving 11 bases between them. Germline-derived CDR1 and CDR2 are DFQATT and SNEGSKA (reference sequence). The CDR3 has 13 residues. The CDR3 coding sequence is TGCAGTGCTAGCCCTAGCGCCAACAATGAGCAGTTCTTC. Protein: CSASPSANNEQFF.

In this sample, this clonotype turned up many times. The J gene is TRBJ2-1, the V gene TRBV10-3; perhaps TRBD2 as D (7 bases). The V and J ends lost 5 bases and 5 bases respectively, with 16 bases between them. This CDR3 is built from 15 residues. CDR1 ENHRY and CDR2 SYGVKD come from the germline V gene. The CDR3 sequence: CAISLRGGADNEQFF. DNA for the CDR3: TGTGCCATCAGTCTTCGAGGGGGGGCGGACAATGAGCAGTTCTTC.

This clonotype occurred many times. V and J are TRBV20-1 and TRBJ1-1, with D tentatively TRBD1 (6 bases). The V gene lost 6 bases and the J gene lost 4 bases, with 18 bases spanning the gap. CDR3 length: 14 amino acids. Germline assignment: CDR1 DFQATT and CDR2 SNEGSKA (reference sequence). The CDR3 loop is CSAGGDRSATEAFF. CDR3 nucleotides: TGCAGTGCCGGGGGAGACAGGTCGGCCACTGAAGCTTTCTTT.

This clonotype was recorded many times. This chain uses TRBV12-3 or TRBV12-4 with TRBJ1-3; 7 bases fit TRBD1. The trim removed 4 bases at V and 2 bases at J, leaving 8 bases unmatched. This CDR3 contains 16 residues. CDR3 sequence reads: CASSSQLTGPGNTIYF. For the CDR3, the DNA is TGTGCCAGCAGTTCCCAGTTGACAGGGCCTGGAAACACCATATATTTT.

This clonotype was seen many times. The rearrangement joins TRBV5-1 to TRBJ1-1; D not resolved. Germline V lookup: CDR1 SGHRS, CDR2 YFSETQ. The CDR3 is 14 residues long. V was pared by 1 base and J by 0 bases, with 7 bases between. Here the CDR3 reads CASSLFGMNTEAFF. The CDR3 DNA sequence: TGCGCCAGCAGCTTGTTTGGGATGAACACTGAAGCTTTCTTT.

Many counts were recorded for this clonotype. The CDR3 sequence is CSAKTTSTDTQYF. The DNA for the CDR3 is TGCAGTGCTAAGACTACTAGCACAGATACGCAGTATTTT. This rearrangement joins TRBV20-1 to TRBJ2-3; the D gene is possibly TRBD2 (5 bases). The CDR3 is 13 residues long. CDR1 and CDR2 from the germline V gene are DFQATT and SNEGSKA (reference sequence). Trimming removed 4 bases from V and 0 bases from J, with 8 bases in between.

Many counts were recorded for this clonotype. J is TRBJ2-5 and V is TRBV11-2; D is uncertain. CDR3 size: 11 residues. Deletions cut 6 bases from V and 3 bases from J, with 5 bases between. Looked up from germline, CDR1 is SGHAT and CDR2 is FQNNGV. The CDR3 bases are TGTGCCAGCAGTTTCAAAGAGACCCAGTACTTC. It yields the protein CASSFKETQYF.

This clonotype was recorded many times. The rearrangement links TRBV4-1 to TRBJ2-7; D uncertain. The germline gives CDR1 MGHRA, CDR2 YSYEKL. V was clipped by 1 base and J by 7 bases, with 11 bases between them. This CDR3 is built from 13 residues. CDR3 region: CASSQALWREQYF. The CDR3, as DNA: TGCGCCAGCAGCCAAGCTCTGTGGAGAGAGCAGTACTTC.

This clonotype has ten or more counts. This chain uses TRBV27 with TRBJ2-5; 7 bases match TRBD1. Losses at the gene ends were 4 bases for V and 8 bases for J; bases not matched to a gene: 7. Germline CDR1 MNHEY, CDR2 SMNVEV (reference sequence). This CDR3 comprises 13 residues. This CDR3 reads CASSSPLGGTQYF. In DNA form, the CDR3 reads TGTGCCAGCAGTTCCCCCTTAGGGGGCACCCAGTACTTC.

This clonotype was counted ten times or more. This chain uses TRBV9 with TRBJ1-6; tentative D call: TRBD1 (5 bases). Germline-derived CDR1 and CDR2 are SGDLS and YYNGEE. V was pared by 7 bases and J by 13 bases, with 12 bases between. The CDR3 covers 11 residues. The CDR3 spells CASAGRGPLHF. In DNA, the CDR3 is TGTGCCAGCGCGGGGCGCGGTCCCCTCCACTTT.